The source of this T cell receptor (beta chain) is a study of blood T cell repertoires in COVID-19. V trimming: 7 bases; J trimming: 4 bases; junction bases outside the gene matches: 7. The germline gives CDR1 MDHEN, CDR2 SYDVKM. The CDR3 sequence is 15 residues long. Libraries were prepared by immunoSEQ multiplex PCR; TCRdb keeps only in-frame clonotypes and omits some of them. This sample has under 120,000 clones, with 85% to 90% found just once. Sequences were obtained from peripheral blood. The V gene is TRBV28, the J gene TRBJ2-6; 7 positions agree with TRBD1. This TCR was recovered from a woman older than 75 with acute or convalescent COVID-19. The CDR3 loop reads CASINRGSGANVLTF. The CDR3 DNA sequence: TGTGCCAGCATTAACAGGGGATCGGGGGCCAACGTCCTGACTTTC. Supplemented by reference TRBV28 and TRBJ2-6, the full variable domain reads DVKVTQSSRYLVKRTGEKVFLECVQDMDHENMFWYRQDPGLGLRLIYFSYDVKMKEKGDIPEGYSVSREKKERFSLILESASTNQTSMYLCASINRGSGANVLTFGAGSRLTVL.